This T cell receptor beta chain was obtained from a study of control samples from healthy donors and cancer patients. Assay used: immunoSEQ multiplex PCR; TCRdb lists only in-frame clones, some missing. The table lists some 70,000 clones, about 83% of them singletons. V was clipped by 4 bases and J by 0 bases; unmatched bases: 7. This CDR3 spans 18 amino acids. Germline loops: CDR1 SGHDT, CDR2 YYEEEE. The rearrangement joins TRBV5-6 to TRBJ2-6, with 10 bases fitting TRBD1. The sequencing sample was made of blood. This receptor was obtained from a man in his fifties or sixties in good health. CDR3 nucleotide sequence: TGTGCCAGCAGCCCCCCCGGACAGGGGGTCTCTGGGGCCAACGTCCTGACTTTC. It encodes CASSPPGQGVSGANVLTF.